This T cell receptor beta chain was captured by sequencing in a study of blood T cell repertoires in COVID-19. Produced via immunoSEQ multiplex PCR; TCRdb's table is partial and in-frame only. The sample holds about 170,000 clones, 80% to 85% seen once. This clone was seen once. Germline V gene lookup returns CDR1 MNHEY and CDR2 SVGEGT. V shed 5 bases, J shed 1 base, and the junction held 8 bases outside the gene matches. The CDR3 sequence is 16 residues long. Sequenced sample: peripheral blood. This TCR came from a human donor with acute or convalescent COVID-19. The donor label of this sample is uncertain. The chain recombines TRBV6-2 or TRBV6-3 with TRBJ2-4; 7 bases are shared with TRBD1. CDR3 protein: CASSESGGSAKNIQYF. For the CDR3, the DNA is TGTGCCAGCAGTGAGTCAGGGGGTTCGGCCAAAAACATTCAGTACTTC.